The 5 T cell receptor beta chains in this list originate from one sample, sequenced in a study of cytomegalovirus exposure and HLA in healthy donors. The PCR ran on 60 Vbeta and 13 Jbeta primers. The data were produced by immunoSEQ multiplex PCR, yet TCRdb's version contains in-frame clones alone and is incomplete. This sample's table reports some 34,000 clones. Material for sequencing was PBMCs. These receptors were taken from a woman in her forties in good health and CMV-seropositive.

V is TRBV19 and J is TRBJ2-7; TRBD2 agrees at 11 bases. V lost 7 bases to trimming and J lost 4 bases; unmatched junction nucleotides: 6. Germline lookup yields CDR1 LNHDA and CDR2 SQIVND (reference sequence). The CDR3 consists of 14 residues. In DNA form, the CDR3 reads TGTGCCAGTACAACTAGCGGGAGCCCGTACGAGCAGTACTTC. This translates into CASTTSGSPYEQYF.

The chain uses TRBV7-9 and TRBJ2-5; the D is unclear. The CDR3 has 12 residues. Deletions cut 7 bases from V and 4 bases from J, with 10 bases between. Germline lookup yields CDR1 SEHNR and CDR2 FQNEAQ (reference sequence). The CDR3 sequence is CASISVGETQYF. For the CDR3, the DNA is TGTGCCAGCATTTCCGTCGGAGAGACCCAGTACTTC.

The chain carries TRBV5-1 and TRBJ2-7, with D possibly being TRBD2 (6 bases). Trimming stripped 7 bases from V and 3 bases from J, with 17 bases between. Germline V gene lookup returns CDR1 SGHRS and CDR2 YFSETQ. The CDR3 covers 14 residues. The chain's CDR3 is CASAPGGSVYEQYF. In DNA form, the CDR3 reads TGCGCCAGCGCCCCAGGAGGGAGTGTCTACGAGCAGTACTTC.

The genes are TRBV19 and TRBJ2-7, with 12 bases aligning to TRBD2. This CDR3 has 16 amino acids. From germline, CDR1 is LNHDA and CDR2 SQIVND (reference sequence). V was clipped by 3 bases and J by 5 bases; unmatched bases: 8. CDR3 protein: CASSIRRLAGVHEQYF. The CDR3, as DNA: TGTGCCAGTAGTATTCGCCGACTAGCGGGAGTTCACGAGCAGTACTTC. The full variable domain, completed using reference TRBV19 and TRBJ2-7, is DGGITQSPKYLFRKEGQNVTLSCEQNLNHDAMYWYRQDPGQGLRLIYYSQIVNDFQKGDIAEGYSVSREKKESFPLTVTSAQKNPTAFYLCASSIRRLAGVHEQYFGPGTRLTVT.

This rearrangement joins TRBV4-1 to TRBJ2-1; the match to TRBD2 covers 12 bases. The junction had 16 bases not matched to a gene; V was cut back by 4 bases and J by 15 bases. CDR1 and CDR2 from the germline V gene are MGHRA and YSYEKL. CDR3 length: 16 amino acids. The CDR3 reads CASSPEPGLAGARGFF. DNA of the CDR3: TGCGCCAGCAGCCCCGAACCGGGACTAGCGGGTGCTAGGGGGTTCTTC.